This T cell receptor (beta chain) stems from a study of beta chain features in type 1 diabetes. Investigators reverse transcribed all isolated RNA, so they sequenced expressed TCRB transcripts. About 3.57 million reads, on average, came from each naive, central memory and regulatory T cell sample. Assay used: immunoSEQ multiplex PCR; TCRdb lists only in-frame clones, some missing. The table includes approximately 600,000 clones, around 11% detected once. The V end lost 0 bases, the J end lost 0 bases, and 8 bases lay between the germline ends. The CDR3 extends over 15 amino acids. The germline V gene has CDR1 MNHEY and CDR2 SVGAGI. General study findings and limits: TCRB CDR3s from Type 1 diabetes patients were moderately but significantly shorter in all four CD4+ subsets. cDNA-based reads could over-represent cells with high TCR expression.

A note on this clone: As yet, its antigen is unknown.

The sequenced sample consisted of naive CD4+ T cells from blood. This TCR was recovered from a man aged 25-40 years with type 1 diabetes. The V and J genes are TRBV6-5 and TRBJ1-2; no clear D gene. CDR3 loop: CASSYSTIANYGYTF. Written as DNA, the CDR3 is TGTGCCAGCAGTTACTCGACTATCGCTAACTATGGCTACACCTTC.